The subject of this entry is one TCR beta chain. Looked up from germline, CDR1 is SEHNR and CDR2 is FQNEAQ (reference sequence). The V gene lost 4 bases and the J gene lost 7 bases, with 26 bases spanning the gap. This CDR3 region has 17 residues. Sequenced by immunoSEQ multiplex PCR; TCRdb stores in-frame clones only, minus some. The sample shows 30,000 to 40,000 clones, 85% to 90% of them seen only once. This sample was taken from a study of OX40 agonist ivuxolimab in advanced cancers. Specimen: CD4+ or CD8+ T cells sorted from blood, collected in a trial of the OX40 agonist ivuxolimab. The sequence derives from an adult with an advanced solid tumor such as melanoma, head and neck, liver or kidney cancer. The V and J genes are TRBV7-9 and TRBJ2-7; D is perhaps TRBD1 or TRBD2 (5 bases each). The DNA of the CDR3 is TGTGCCAGCAGCTATGATGGGGGATACACAGACCCCTGGGAGCAGTACTTC. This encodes CASSYDGGYTDPWEQYF.